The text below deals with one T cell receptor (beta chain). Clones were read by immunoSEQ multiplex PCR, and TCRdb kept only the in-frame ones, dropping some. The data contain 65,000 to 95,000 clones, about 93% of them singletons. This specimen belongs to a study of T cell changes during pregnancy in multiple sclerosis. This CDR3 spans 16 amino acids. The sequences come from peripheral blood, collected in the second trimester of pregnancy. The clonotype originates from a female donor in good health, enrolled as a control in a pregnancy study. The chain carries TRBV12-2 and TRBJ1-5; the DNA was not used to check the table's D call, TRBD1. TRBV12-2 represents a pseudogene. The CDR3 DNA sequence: TGTGCAAGTCCCCCAGGATGGACAGCTGACAATCAGCCCCAGCATTTT. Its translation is CASPPGWTADNQPQHF.